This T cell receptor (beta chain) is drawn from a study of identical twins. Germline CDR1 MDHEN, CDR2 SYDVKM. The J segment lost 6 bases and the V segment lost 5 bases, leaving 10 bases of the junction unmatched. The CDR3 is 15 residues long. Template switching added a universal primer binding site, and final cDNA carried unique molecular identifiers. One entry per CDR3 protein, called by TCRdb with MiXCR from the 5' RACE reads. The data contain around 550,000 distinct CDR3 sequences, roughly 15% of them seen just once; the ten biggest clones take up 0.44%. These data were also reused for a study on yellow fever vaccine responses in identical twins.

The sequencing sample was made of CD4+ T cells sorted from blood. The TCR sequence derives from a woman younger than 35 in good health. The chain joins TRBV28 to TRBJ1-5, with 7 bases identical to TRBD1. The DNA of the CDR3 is TGTGCCAGCAGTCCCAGACAGGGAAACAGTCAGCCCCAGCATTTT. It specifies CASSPRQGNSQPQHF.